This TCR beta chain appears in the sequencing data of a study of tumor and adjacent non-tumor tissue in lung cancer. In the study overall: Patients comprised 12 adenocarcinoma, 2 squamous cell carcinoma and 1 small cell lung cancer. Samples averaged around 4 million productive TCRbeta reads each.

The CDR3 consists of 16 residues. Per germline, CDR1 SGHAT and CDR2 FQNNGV. TCRbeta libraries were built with three rounds of nested PCR, modified from ARM-PCR. TCRdb processed the multiplex PCR reads anew with MiXCR; each CDR3 protein has one entry. The repertoire consists of fewer than 100,000 distinct CDR3 sequences, with more than 80% occurring once and the leading ten covering 45% to 55%. Regarding this clonotype: Since no conserved phenylalanine or tryptophan closes the CDR3, a read error is the likely cause.

The template was RNA from unsorted bulk tissue. This non-tumor lung sample came from over 3 cm beyond the tumor edge. The J gene is TRBJ2-5, the V gene TRBV11-2; a weak D match, TRBD2 (7 bases). Specimen: distant non-tumor lung tissue. The receptor's source is a man aged 55 to 70 with non-small cell lung cancer. This CDR3 is CASSSTMGGPKETQYI. The CDR3 DNA follows: TGTGCTAGCAGCTCCACAATGGGGGGGCCAAAGGAGACCCAGTACATT.